The sequence of this T cell receptor beta chain was determined in a study of blood T cell repertoires in COVID-19. The wider study: In each case, the material was cDNA or gDNA derived from T cells, B-cell-depleted T cells, or PBMCs.

Trimming took off 4 bases at V and 7 bases at J, with 10 bases between the two ends. Germline V gene data show CDR1 as KGHDR and CDR2 as SFDVKD. CDR3 length equals 14 residues. Sequencing used immunoSEQ multiplex PCR; TCRdb keeps in-frame clones, though not all of them. Here the sample spans 110,000 or so clones, about 88% being singletons. The gene calls are TRBV24-1 and TRBJ1-6, with D unclear. Sample: peripheral blood. The source of this sequence is a man aged 35 to 55 with acute or convalescent COVID-19. CDR3 nucleotide sequence: TGTGCCACCAGTGAGAGTACAGAAAATTCACCCCTCCACTTT. Amino acids: CATSESTENSPLHF.